These 26 T cell receptor beta chains were sequenced from one sample in a study of blood T cell repertoires in COVID-19. The assay was immunoSEQ multiplex PCR, and TCRdb's table has in-frame clones only and misses some. The data contain some 93,000 clones, roughly 77% of them singletons. The sequenced material came from peripheral blood. The source is a human donor in a cohort sampled during active COVID-19.

A few counts support this clone. This chain joins TRBV23-1 and TRBJ2-3, with 10 bases that match TRBD2. TRBV23-1 is an open reading frame, and its role is uncertain. The CDR3 runs 16 residues. The ends lost 5 bases at V and 0 bases at J; junction bases unmatched: 5. The CDR3 here is CASSNGLAASTDTQYF. CDR3 in DNA: TGCGCCAGCAGTAACGGACTAGCGGCAAGCACAGATACGCAGTATTTT.

This chain uses TRBV7-8 with TRBJ1-1; 9 positions match TRBD1. Germline V gene data show CDR1 as SGHVS and CDR2 as FQNEAQ. The CDR3 loop spans 16 amino acids. V lost 5 bases to trimming and J lost 1 base; unmatched junction nucleotides: 8. The CDR3 protein is CASSPRGQGKNTEAFF. The CDR3, as DNA: TGTGCCAGCAGCCCGCGAGGACAGGGGAAGAACACTGAAGCTTTCTTT. The variable domain in full, completed from reference TRBV7-8 and TRBJ1-1, reads GAGVSQSPRYKVAKRGQDVALRCDPISGHVSLFWYQQALGQGPEFLTYFQNEAQLDKSGLPSDRFFAERPEGSVSTLKIQRTQQEDSAVYLCASSPRGQGKNTEAFFGQGTRLTVV.

The V and J genes are TRBV7-8 and TRBJ1-1, with unresolved D. CDR3 length equals 13 residues. Per germline, CDR1 SGHVS and CDR2 FQNEAQ. Between the trimmed V and J ends, which lost 5 bases and 11 bases, there was a span of 18 bases. The CDR3 bases are TGTGCCAGCAGCGCCATGGGGATTGGCGGGGCTTTCTTT. Its translation is CASSAMGIGGAFF.

The J gene is TRBJ2-1, the V gene TRBV3-1 (or the pseudogene TRBV3-2); 7 bases map to TRBD1. V shed 5 bases, J shed 13 bases, and the junction held 14 bases outside the gene matches. The CDR3 runs 14 residues. CDR1 and CDR2 (germline): LGHDT, YNNKEL (reference sequence). This CDR3 is CASSRISTRDSQFF. The CDR3 DNA follows: TGTGCCAGCAGCAGAATCTCTACCCGGGACAGTCAGTTCTTC.

The chain carries TRBV7-9 and TRBJ2-5; 10 bases line up with TRBD2. This CDR3 region has 14 residues. Germline CDR1 is SEHNR and CDR2 is FQNEAQ (reference sequence). Trimming removed 6 bases from V and 5 bases from J; junction bases left unmatched: 6. The chain's CDR3 is CASSLSGRSETQYF. CDR3 nucleotides: TGTGCCAGCAGTCTTAGCGGGAGGTCGGAGACCCAGTACTTC.

V and J are TRBV7-8 and TRBJ1-2; tentative D call: TRBD1 (6 bases). Per the germline V gene, CDR1 is SGHVS and CDR2 is FQNEAQ. The CDR3 length is 15 residues. Trimming took off 2 bases at V and 8 bases at J, with 18 bases between the two ends. The CDR3 loop is CASSLSAGVFWGYTF. The CDR3 DNA sequence: TGTGCCAGCAGCTTATCGGCAGGGGTTTTTTGGGGCTACACCTTC.

The V call is TRBV3-1 (or the pseudogene TRBV3-2), the J call TRBJ1-3; 8 bases map to TRBD1. Germline V gives CDR1 LGHDT, CDR2 YNNKEL (reference sequence). The junction had 2 bases not matched to a gene; V was cut back by 7 bases and J by 0 bases. This CDR3 region has 14 residues. The CDR3 sequence is CASNQGASGNTIYF. The CDR3 nucleotides are TGTGCCAGCAACCAGGGGGCCTCTGGAAACACCATATATTTT.

CDR3 sequence: CSVENQNSGANVLTF. CDR3 nucleotide sequence: TGCAGCGTTGAAAACCAGAACTCTGGGGCCAACGTCCTGACTTTC. The chain links TRBV29-1 to TRBJ2-6; no reliable D call. The germline V gene encodes CDR1 SQVTM and CDR2 ANQGSEA. This CDR3 is built from 15 residues. Between the trimmed V and J ends, which lost 2 bases and 0 bases, there was a span of 8 bases.

The rearrangement links TRBV28 to TRBJ2-2, with a weak D call TRBD1 (5 bases). This CDR3 has 15 amino acids. V lost 3 bases and J 6 bases, leaving 14 bases between the germline ends. From germline, CDR1 is MDHEN and CDR2 SYDVKM. The CDR3 spells CASSFHKGYSGELFF. The CDR3 region has the DNA TGTGCCAGCAGTTTTCACAAGGGGTATTCCGGGGAGCTGTTTTTT.

This clone was seen just once. One junction end disagrees with the germline gene, perhaps due to a read error. DNA of the CDR3: TGCGCCAGCAGCCAGACAGGGAATGGGCAGTTCTTC. It codes for CASSQTGNGQFF. The chain recombines TRBV10-2 with TRBJ2-1; 7 bases line up with TRBD1. The germline CDR1 and CDR2 sequences are WSHSY and SAAADI. This CDR3 region has 12 residues.

The genes are TRBV6-5 and TRBJ2-1; D is perhaps TRBD1 (6 bases). Looked up from germline, CDR1 is MNHEY and CDR2 is SVGAGI. The CDR3 spans 13 residues. Trimming shortened V by 4 bases and J by 6 bases, and 10 bases separated the two germline ends. The CDR3 bases are TGTGCCAGCAGTTCGGACAGAAGCAATGAGCAGTTCTTC. Translation: CASSSDRSNEQFF.

The rearrangement uses TRBV24-1 and TRBJ2-7; D not resolved. Trimming shortened V by 3 bases and J by 4 bases, and 9 bases separated the two germline ends. The CDR3 extends over 13 amino acids. Germline CDR1 and CDR2: KGHDR and SFDVKD. The CDR3 protein is CATSDPQTYEQYF. The CDR3 DNA follows: TGTGCCACCAGTGATCCTCAAACTTACGAGCAGTACTTC.

This chain uses TRBV19 with TRBJ2-1; D gene ambiguous. Germline-derived CDR1 and CDR2 are LNHDA and SQIVND (reference sequence). V lost 6 bases, J lost 6 bases, and 12 bases lay in between. The CDR3 has 13 amino acids. This CDR3 is CASSPLGFNEQFF. In nucleotides, the CDR3 is TGTGCCAGTAGCCCTCTCGGGTTCAATGAGCAGTTCTTC.

The chain joins TRBV18 to TRBJ2-4, with D perhaps TRBD1 (5 bases). V was cut by 0 bases and J by 0 bases, with 9 bases left in between. The CDR3 length is 16 residues. Per germline, CDR1 KGHSH and CDR2 LQKENI. This CDR3 is CASSPPDTLAKNIQYF. The CDR3, as DNA: TGTGCCAGCTCACCACCGGACACTCTAGCCAAAAACATTCAGTACTTC.

The genes are TRBV18 and TRBJ2-5; 9 nucleotides match TRBD1. Germline V gene data show CDR1 as KGHSH and CDR2 as LQKENI. Germline trimming cut 7 bases from V and 2 bases from J; bases unmatched to any gene: 5. The CDR3 sequence is 14 residues long. The chain's CDR3 is CASFRDRAQETQYF. CDR3 DNA sequence: TGTGCCAGCTTCCGGGACAGGGCTCAAGAGACCCAGTACTTC.

CDR3 loop: CASSPVPVSYNEQFF. Written as DNA, the CDR3 is TGCGCCAGCAGCCCGGTGCCGGTCTCCTACAATGAGCAGTTCTTC. The chain has TRBV5-1 and TRBJ2-1; D is unresolved. This CDR3 has 15 amino acids. Germline V CDR1 and CDR2: SGHRS, YFSETQ. V lost 4 bases and J lost 0, with 11 bases in between.

The chain combines TRBV4-3 with TRBJ2-7, with D possibly matching TRBD2 (5 bases). CDR1 is LGHNA, CDR2 YSLEER, per germline. Trimming left V 2 bases short and J 7 bases short, with 12 bases between. The CDR3 is 13 amino acids. The CDR3 loop is CASSQNRGWEQYF. For the CDR3, the DNA is TGCGCCAGCAGCCAAAACCGAGGGTGGGAGCAGTACTTC.

V and J are TRBV11-2 and TRBJ2-7, with a tentative D call TRBD1 (5 bases). This CDR3 is 14 amino acids long. Germline CDR1 is SGHAT and CDR2 is FQNNGV. V lost 7 bases and J 3 bases, leaving 16 bases between the germline ends. For the CDR3, the DNA is TGTGCCAGCACCCGCCCGACAGCCAACTACGAGCAGTACTTC. As protein: CASTRPTANYEQYF. Full variable domain (outside the CDR3, taken from reference TRBV11-2 and TRBJ2-7): EAGVAQSPRYKIIEKRQSVAFWCNPISGHATLYWYQQILGQGPKLLIQFQNNGVVDDSQLPKDRFSAERLKGVDSTLKIQPAKLEDSAVYLCASTRPTANYEQYFGPGTRLTVT.

This chain joins TRBV19 and TRBJ2-3, with a tentative D call TRBD2 (7 bases). The CDR3 covers 14 residues. V shed 6 bases and J shed 9 bases, with 19 bases lying between them. From germline, CDR1 is LNHDA and CDR2 SQIVND (reference sequence). Written as DNA, the CDR3 is TGTGCCAGTAGCATGGGGGGGGCCCAGCGGACGCAGTATTTT. Protein: CASSMGGAQRTQYF.

This rearrangement joins TRBV4-1 to TRBJ1-4; 9 nucleotides match TRBD1. The CDR3 spans 16 residues. V was pared by 2 bases and J by 6 bases, with 7 bases of the junction left unmatched. Germline CDR1 is MGHRA and CDR2 is YSYEKL. The CDR3 DNA reads as TGCGCCAGCAGCCAACGGGACAGGGTTCCGGATGAAAAACTGTTTTTT. This codes for CASSQRDRVPDEKLFF.

The chain links TRBV5-1 to TRBJ1-3; D gene uncertain. Trimming pared 4 bases from V and 7 bases from J, leaving 18 bases between. Germline lookup yields CDR1 SGHRS and CDR2 YFSETQ. This CDR3 spans 15 amino acids. The DNA for the CDR3 is TGCGCCAGCAGCCCGGATGGAGGGTCGTCCAACACCATATATTTT. It specifies CASSPDGGSSNTIYF.

This clone was seen once. The rearrangement links TRBV10-3 to TRBJ2-7; tentative D call: TRBD1 (6 bases). The CDR3 runs to 11 residues. The ends were cut back, 8 bases at V and 2 bases at J, with 7 bases in the middle. In germline, CDR1 is ENHRY, CDR2 SYGVKD. In DNA form, the CDR3 reads TGTGCCATCCGGGACACCTACGAGCAGTACTTC. Its protein is CAIRDTYEQYF.

The rearrangement uses TRBV5-1 and TRBJ1-3, with D possibly matching TRBD1 (6 bases). Trimming left V 4 bases short and J 1 base short, with 15 bases between. Germline-derived CDR1 and CDR2 are SGHRS and YFSETQ. The CDR3 extends over 16 amino acids. The CDR3: CASSIAGVGSGNTIYF. The CDR3 nucleotides read TGCGCCAGCAGCATTGCAGGGGTAGGATCTGGAAACACCATATATTTT.

The rearrangement joins TRBV11-2 to TRBJ2-3; D ambiguous. This CDR3 is built from 15 residues. V shed 0 bases and J shed 1 base, with 8 bases lying between them. The V gene's germline CDR1 is SGHAT and CDR2 FQNNGV. The CDR3: CASSLDQDGTDTQYF. The DNA for the CDR3 is TGTGCCAGCAGCTTAGATCAGGATGGCACAGATACGCAGTATTTT. The full variable domain, in which reference TRBV11-2 and TRBJ2-3 provide the parts outside the CDR3, is EAGVAQSPRYKIIEKRQSVAFWCNPISGHATLYWYQQILGQGPKLLIQFQNNGVVDDSQLPKDRFSAERLKGVDSTLKIQPAKLEDSAVYLCASSLDQDGTDTQYFGPGTRLTVL.

The chain recombines TRBV25-1 with TRBJ1-1; TRBD1 aligns across 8 bases. This CDR3 spans 15 amino acids. Germline V gives CDR1 MGHDK, CDR2 SYGVNS. The junction had 5 bases not matched to a gene; V was cut back by 1 base and J by 4 bases. The CDR3 here is CASSEFRQGTTEAFF. As DNA, the CDR3 is TGTGCCAGCAGTGAATTTCGACAGGGGACCACTGAAGCTTTCTTT.

Relative to its sample, this clone is medium-sized. V gene TRBV4-3 combines with J gene TRBJ2-2; 8 bases match TRBD1. This CDR3 comprises 16 residues. J gave up 4 bases and V 1 base, and 5 bases lay outside the gene matches. In germline, CDR1 is LGHNA, CDR2 YSLEER. Here the CDR3 DNA reads TGCGCCAGCAGCCAAGTGGCCAGGGGGCGCACCGGGGAGCTGTTTTTT. Amino acid sequence: CASSQVARGRTGELFF.